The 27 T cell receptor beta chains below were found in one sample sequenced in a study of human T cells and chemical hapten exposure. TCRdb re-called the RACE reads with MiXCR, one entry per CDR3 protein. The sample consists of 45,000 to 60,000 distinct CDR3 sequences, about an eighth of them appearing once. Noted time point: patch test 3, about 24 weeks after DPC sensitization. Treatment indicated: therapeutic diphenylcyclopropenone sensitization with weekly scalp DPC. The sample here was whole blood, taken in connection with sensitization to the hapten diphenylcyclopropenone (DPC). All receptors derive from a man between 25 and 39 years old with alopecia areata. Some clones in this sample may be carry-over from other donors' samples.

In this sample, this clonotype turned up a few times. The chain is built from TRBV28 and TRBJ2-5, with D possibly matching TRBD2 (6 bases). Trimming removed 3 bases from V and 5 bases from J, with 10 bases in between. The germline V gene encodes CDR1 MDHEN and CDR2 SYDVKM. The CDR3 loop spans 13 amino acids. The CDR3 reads CASSFRGTETQYF. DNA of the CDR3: TGTGCCAGCAGTTTTCGGGGGACGGAGACCCAGTACTTC. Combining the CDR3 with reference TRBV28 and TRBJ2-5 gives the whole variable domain DVKVTQSSRYLVKRTGEKVFLECVQDMDHENMFWYRQDPGLGLRLIYFSYDVKMKEKGDIPEGYSVSREKKERFSLILESASTNQTSMYLCASSFRGTETQYFGPGTRLLVL.

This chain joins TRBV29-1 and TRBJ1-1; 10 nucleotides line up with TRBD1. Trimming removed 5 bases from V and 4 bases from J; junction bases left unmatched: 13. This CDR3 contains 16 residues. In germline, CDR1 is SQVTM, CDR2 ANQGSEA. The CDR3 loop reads CSVSTGTGVFFTEAFF. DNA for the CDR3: TGCAGCGTTTCGACCGGGACAGGGGTGTTTTTCACTGAAGCTTTCTTT.

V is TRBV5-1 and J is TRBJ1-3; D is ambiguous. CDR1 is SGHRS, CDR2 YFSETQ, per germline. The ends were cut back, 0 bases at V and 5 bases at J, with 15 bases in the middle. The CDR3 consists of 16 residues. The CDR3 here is CASSLDPGSTRNTIYF. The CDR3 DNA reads TGCGCCAGCAGCTTGGATCCAGGCTCTACGAGAAACACCATATATTTT.

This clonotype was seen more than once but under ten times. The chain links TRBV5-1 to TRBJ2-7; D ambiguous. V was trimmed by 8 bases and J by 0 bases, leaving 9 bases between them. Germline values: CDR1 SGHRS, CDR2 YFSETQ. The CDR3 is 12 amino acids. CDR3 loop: CASMSDSYEQYF. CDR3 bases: TGCGCCAGTATGTCAGACTCCTACGAGCAGTACTTC.

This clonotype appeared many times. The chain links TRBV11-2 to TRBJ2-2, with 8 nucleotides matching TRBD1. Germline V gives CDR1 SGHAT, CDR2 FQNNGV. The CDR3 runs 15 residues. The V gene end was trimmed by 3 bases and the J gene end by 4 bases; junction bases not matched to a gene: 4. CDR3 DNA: TGTGCCAGCAGCTTTGCAGGGGGCATCACCGGGGAGCTGTTTTTT. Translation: CASSFAGGITGELFF.

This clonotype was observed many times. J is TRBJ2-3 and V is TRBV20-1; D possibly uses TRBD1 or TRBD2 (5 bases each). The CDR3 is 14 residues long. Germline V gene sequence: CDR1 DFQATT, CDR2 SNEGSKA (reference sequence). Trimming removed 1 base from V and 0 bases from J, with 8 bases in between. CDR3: CSARAGPSTDTQYF. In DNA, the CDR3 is TGCAGTGCTAGAGCGGGGCCCAGCACAGATACGCAGTATTTT.

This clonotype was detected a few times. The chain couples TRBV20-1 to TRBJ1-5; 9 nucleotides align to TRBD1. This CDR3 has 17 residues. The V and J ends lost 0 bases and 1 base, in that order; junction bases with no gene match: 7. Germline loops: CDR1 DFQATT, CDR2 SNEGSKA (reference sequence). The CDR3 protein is CSARDRVGTGSNQPQHF. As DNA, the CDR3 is TGCAGTGCTAGAGATCGGGTAGGGACAGGGAGCAATCAGCCCCAGCATTTT.

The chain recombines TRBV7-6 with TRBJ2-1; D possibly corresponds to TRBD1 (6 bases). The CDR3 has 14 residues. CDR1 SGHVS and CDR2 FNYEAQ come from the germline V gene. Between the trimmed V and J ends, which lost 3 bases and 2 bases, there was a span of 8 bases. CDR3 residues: CASSFRGTYNEQFF. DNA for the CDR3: TGTGCCAGCAGCTTCAGGGGAACCTACAATGAGCAGTTCTTC.

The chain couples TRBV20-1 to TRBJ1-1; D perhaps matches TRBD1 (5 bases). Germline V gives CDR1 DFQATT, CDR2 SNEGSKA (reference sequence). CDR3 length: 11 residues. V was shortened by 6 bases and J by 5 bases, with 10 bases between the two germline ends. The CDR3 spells CSAGPGTEAFF. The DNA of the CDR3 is TGCAGTGCAGGGCCAGGGACTGAAGCTTTCTTT.

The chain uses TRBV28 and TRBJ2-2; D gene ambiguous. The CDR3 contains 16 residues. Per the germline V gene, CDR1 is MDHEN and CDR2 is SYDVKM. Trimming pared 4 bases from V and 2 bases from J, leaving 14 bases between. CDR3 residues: CASSSRTGSNTGELFF. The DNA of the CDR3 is TGTGCCAGCAGTTCTAGGACGGGCAGTAACACCGGGGAGCTGTTTTTT.

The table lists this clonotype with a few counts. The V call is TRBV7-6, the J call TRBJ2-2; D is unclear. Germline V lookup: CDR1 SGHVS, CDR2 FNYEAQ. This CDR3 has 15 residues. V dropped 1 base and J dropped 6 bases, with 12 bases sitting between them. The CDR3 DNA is TGTGCCAGCAGCTTAGAGGTCACCGGGTCCGGGGAGCTGTTTTTT. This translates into CASSLEVTGSGELFF.

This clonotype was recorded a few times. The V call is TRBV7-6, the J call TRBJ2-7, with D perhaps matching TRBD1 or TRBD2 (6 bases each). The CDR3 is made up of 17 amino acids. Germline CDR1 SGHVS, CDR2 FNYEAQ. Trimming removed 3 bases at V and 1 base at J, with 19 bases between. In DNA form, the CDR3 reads TGTGCCAGCAGCTTCCGGCCCCGGGGGCCCCCTTCCTACGAGCAGTACTTC. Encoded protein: CASSFRPRGPPSYEQYF. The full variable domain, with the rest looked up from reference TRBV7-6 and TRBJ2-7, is GAGVSQSPRYKVTKRGQDVALRCDPISGHVSLYWYRQALGQGPEFLTYFNYEAQQDKSGLPNDRFSAERPEGSISTLTIQRTEQRDSAMYRCASSFRPRGPPSYEQYFGPGTRLTVT.

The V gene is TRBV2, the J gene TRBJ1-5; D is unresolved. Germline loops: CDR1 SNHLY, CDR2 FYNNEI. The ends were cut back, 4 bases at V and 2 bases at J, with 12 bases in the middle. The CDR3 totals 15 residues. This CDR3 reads CASSAGRVGNQPQHF. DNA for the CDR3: TGTGCCAGCAGTGCCGGCCGGGTAGGCAATCAGCCCCAGCATTTT.

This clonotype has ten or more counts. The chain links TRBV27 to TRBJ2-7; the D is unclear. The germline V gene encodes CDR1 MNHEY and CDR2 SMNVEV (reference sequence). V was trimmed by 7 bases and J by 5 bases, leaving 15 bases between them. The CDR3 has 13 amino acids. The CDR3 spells CASKTVLSDEQYF. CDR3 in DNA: TGTGCCAGCAAAACAGTACTTTCGGACGAGCAGTACTTC.

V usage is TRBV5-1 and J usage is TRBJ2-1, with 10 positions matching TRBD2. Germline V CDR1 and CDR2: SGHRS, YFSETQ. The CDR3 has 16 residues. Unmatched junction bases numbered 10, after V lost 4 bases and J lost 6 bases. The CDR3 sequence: CASSPILAGASNEQFF. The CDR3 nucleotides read TGCGCCAGCAGCCCCATCCTAGCGGGGGCGAGCAATGAGCAGTTCTTC.

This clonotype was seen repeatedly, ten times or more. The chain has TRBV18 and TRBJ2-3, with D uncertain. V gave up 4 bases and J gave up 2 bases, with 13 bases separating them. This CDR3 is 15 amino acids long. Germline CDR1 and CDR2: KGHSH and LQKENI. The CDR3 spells CASSLLSRPTDTQYF. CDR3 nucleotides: TGTGCCAGCTCACTTTTGAGTCGGCCCACAGATACGCAGTATTTT. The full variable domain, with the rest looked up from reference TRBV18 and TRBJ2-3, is NAGVMQNPRHLVRRRGQEARLRCSPMKGHSHVYWYRQLPEEGLKFMVYLQKENIIDESGMPKERFSAEFPKEGPSILRIQQVVRGDSAAYFCASSLLSRPTDTQYFGPGTRLTVL.

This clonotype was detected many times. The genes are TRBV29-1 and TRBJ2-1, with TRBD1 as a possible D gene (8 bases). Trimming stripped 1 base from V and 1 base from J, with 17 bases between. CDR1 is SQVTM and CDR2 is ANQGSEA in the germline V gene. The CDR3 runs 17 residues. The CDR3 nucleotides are TGCAGCGTTGAAGGCTCCTACAGGGGGGGATCCTACAATGAGCAGTTCTTC. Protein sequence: CSVEGSYRGGSYNEQFF.

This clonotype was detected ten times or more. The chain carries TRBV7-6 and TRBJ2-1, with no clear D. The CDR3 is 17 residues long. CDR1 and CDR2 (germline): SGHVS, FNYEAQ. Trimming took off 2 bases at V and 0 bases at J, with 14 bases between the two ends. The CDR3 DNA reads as TGTGCCAGCAGCTTACTCCGAGGCTCAAGCTCCTACAATGAGCAGTTCTTC. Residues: CASSLLRGSSSYNEQFF.

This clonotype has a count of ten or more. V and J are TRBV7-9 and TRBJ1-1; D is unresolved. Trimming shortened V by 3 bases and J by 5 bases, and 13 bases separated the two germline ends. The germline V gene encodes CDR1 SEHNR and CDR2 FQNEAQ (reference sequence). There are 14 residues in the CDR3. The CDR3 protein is CASSLESGGTEAFF. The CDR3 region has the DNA TGTGCCAGCAGCTTGGAATCGGGCGGGACTGAAGCTTTCTTT.

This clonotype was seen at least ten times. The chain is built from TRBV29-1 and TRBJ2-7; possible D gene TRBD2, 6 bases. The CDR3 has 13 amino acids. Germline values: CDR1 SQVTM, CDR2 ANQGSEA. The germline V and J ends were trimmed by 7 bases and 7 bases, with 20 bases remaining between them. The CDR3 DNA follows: TGCAGCGGTAGCCGGGGGAATTCAGGGGAGCAGTACTTC. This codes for CSGSRGNSGEQYF.

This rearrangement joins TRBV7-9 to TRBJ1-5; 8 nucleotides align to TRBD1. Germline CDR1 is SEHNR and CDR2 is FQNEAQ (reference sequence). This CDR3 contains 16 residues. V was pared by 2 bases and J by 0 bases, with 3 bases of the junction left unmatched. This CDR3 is CASSLWTGSSNQPQHF. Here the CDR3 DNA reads TGTGCCAGCAGCTTATGGACAGGGAGTAGCAATCAGCCCCAGCATTTT. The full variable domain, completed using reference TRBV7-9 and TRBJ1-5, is DTGVSQNPRHKITKRGQNVTFRCDPISEHNRLYWYRQTLGQGPEFLTYFQNEAQLEKSRLLSDRFSAERPKGSFSTLEIQRTEQGDSAMYLCASSLWTGSSNQPQHFGDGTRLSIL.

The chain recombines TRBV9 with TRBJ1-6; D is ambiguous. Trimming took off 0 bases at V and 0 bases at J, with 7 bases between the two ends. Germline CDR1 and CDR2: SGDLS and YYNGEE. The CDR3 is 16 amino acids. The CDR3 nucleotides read TGTGCCAGCAGCGTAGGAGCTAGCTCCTATAATTCACCCCTCCACTTT. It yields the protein CASSVGASSYNSPLHF.

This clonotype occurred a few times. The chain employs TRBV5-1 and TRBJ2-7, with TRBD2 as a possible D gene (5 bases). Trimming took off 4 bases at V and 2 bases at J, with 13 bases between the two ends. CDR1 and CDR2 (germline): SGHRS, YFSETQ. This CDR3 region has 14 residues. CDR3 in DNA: TGCGCCAGCAGCCAGACCACCGGGGCCTACGAGCAGTACTTC. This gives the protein CASSQTTGAYEQYF.

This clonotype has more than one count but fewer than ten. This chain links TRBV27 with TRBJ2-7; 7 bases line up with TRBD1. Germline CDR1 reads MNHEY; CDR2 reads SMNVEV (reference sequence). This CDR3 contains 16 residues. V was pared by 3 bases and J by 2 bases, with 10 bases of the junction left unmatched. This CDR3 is CASSFVLGQGAYEQYF. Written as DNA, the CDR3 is TGTGCCAGCAGTTTCGTTTTGGGCCAGGGGGCCTACGAGCAGTACTTC.

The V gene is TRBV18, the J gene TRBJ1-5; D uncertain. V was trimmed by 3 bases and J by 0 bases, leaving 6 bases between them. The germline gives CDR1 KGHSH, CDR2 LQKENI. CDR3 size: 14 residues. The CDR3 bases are TGTGCCAGCTCACCTACAAGTAGCAATCAGCCCCAGCATTTT. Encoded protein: CASSPTSSNQPQHF.

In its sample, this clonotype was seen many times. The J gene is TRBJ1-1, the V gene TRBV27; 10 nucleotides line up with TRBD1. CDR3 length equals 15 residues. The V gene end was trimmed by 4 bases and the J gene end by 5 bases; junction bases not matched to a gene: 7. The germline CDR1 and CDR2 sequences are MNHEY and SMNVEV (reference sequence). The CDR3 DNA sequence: TGTGCCAGCAGTTCCCGACAGGGGGCTGGGACTGAAGCTTTCTTT. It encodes CASSSRQGAGTEAFF.

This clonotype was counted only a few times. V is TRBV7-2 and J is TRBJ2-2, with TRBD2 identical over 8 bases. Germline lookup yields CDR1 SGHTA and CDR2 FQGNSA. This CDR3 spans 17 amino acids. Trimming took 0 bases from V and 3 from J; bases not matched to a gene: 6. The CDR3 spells CASSLAASGGDTGELFF. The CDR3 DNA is TGTGCCAGCAGCTTAGCAGCCAGCGGGGGAGACACCGGGGAGCTGTTTTTT. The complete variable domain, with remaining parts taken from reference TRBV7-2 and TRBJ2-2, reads GAGVSQSPSNKVTEKGKDVELRCDPISGHTALYWYRQSLGQGLEFLIYFQGNSAPDKSGLPSDRFSAERTGGSVSTLTIQRTQQEDSAVYLCASSLAASGGDTGELFFGEGSRLTVL.